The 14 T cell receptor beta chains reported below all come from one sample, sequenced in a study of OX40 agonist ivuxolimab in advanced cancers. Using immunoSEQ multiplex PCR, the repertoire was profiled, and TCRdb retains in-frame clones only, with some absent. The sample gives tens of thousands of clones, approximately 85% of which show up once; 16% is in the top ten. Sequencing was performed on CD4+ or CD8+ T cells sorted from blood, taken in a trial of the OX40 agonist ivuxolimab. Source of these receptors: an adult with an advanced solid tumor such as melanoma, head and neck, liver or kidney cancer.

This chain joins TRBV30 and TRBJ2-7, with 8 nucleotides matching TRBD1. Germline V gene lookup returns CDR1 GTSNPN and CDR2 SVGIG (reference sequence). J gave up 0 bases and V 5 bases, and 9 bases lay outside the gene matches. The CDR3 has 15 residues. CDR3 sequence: CAWVETGDFSYEQYF. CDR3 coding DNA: TGTGCCTGGGTTGAGACAGGGGACTTCTCCTACGAGCAGTACTTC.

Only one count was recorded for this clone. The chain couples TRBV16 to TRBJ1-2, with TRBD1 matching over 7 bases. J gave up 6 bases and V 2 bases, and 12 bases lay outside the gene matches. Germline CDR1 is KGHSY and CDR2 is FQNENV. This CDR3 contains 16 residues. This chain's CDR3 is CASSQQQGTPGDGYTF. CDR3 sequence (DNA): TGTGCCAGCAGCCAACAACAGGGGACGCCAGGAGATGGCTACACCTTC.

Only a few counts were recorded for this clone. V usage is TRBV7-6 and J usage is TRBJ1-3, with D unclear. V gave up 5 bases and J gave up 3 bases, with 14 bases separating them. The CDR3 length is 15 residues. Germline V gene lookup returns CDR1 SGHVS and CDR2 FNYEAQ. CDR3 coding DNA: TGTGCCAGCAGCACAAACGGTATCGGTGGAAACACCATATATTTT. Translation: CASSTNGIGGNTIYF.

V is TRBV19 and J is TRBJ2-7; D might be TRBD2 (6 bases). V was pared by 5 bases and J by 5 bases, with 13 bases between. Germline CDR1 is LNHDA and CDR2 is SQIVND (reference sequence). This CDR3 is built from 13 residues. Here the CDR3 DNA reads TGTGCCAGTAGTTGGGGGGTGGAGGACGAGCAGTACTTC. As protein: CASSWGVEDEQYF.

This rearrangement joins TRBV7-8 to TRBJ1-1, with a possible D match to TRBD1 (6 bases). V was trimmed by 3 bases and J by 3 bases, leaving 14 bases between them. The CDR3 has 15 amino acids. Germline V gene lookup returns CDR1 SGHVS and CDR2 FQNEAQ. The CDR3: CASSFPGHSDTEAFF. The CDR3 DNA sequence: TGTGCCAGCAGCTTCCCGGGACACTCCGACACTGAAGCTTTCTTT.

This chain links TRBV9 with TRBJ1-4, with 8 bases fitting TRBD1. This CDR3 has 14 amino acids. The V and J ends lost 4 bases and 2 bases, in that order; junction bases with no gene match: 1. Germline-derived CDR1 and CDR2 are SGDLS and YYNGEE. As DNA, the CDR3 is TGTGCCAGCAGCCCAGGGGGCACTAATGAAAAACTGTTTTTT. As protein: CASSPGGTNEKLFF.

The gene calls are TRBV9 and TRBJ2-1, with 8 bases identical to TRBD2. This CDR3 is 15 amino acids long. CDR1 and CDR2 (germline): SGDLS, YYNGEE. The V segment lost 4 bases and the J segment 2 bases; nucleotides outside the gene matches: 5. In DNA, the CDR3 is TGTGCCAGCAGCAGAAGCGGGGGTCCCTACAATGAGCAGTTCTTC. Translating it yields CASSRSGGPYNEQFF.

The DNA of the CDR3 is TGCGCCAGCAGCCAGACGGCAGGGGGCAATCAGCCCCAGCATTTT. It specifies CASSQTAGGNQPQHF. The rearrangement joins TRBV4-3 to TRBJ1-5, with a weak D call TRBD1 (6 bases). The length of the CDR3 is 15 residues. V lost 3 bases to trimming and J lost 2 bases, with 11 bases between them. Germline loops: CDR1 LGHNA, CDR2 YSLEER.

CDR3 protein: CASSPWMTDSGNTIYF. In DNA, the CDR3 is TGCGCCAGCAGCCCCTGGATGACCGACTCTGGAAACACCATATATTTT. The chain carries TRBV5-1 and TRBJ1-3; D not resolved. The CDR3 loop spans 16 amino acids. Per germline, CDR1 SGHRS and CDR2 YFSETQ. The germline V and J ends were trimmed by 4 bases and 0 bases, with 14 bases remaining between them.

The CDR3 loop is CAVGQGAYEQYF. CDR3 sequence (DNA): TGTGCTGTTGGACAGGGGGCCTACGAGCAGTACTTC. This chain uses TRBV7-7 with TRBJ2-7, with 10 bases matching TRBD1. The CDR3 sequence is 12 residues long. Germline lookup yields CDR1 SSHAT and CDR2 FNYEAQ (reference sequence).

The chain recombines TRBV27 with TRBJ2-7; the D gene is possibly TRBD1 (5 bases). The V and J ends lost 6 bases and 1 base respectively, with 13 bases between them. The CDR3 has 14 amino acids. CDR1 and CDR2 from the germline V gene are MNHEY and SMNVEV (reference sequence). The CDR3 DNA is TGTGCCAGCAGCCTAACAGGTTATTCCTACGAGCAGTACTTC. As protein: CASSLTGYSYEQYF.

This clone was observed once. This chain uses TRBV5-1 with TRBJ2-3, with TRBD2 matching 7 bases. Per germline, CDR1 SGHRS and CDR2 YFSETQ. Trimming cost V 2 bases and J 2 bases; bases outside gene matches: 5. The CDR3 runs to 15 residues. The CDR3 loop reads CASSLGGSNTDTQYF. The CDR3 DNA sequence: TGCGCCAGCAGCTTAGGCGGGAGCAACACAGATACGCAGTATTTT. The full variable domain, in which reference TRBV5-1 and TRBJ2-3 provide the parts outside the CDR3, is KAGVTQTPRYLIKTRGQQVTLSCSPISGHRSVSWYQQTPGQGLQFLFEYFSETQRNKGNFPGRFSGRQFSNSRSEMNVSTLELGDSALYLCASSLGGSNTDTQYFGPGTRLTVL.

This CDR3 is CASSIGGTSYEQYF. The CDR3 DNA reads as TGTGCCAGTAGTATAGGCGGGACGTCCTACGAGCAGTACTTC. The genes are TRBV19 and TRBJ2-7; tentatively, D is TRBD2 (6 bases). Trimming took 1 base from V and 1 from J, leaving 8 bases between them. Germline V CDR1 and CDR2: LNHDA, SQIVND (reference sequence). The CDR3 covers 14 residues.

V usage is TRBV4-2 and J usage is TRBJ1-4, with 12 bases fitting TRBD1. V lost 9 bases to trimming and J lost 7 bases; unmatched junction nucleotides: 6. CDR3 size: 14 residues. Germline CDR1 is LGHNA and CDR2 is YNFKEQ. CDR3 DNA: TGTGCCAGTACCCAGGGACAGGGGGCTGAAAAACTGTTTTTT. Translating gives CASTQGQGAEKLFF.